This T cell receptor (beta chain) derives from a study of cytomegalovirus exposure and HLA in healthy donors. General study findings and limits: In an earlier analysis, productive rearrangement rates for most beta V segments clustered near 87% or 30%.

Concerning this clone itself: What it binds is unknown.

The PCR ran on 60 Vbeta and 13 Jbeta primers. Using immunoSEQ multiplex PCR, the repertoire was profiled, and TCRdb retains in-frame clones only, with some absent. The data hold roughly 80,000 clones, with 80% observed a single time. Germline V gene data show CDR1 as SGDLS and CDR2 as YYNGEE. The CDR3 runs to 15 residues. V lost 4 bases and J lost 4; bases outside the gene matches: 8. The chain uses TRBV9 and TRBJ2-7; the match to TRBD2 covers 10 bases. The source of this sequence is a male donor in good health and CMV-seronegative. Specimen: PBMCs. The DNA for the CDR3 is TGTGCCAGCAGCTCATCGCCGGGACTAGCGTACGAGCAGTACTTC. Translating it yields CASSSSPGLAYEQYF.